Listed below are T cell receptor beta chains from one sample, sequenced in a study of beta chain features in type 1 diabetes. The repertoire was sequenced with immunoSEQ multiplex PCR; TCRdb's copy has only in-frame clones and lacks some. This table holds 200,000 to 250,000 clones, 9% to 10% found once. Sequenced input: naive CD4+ T cells from blood. These receptors were obtained from a woman in her late teens or twenties in good health. Both conserved end residues are part of each CDR3. D genes are given only for firm matches. Some rows have no size entry. The others give once, few or many, or a class for an expanded clone.

j_call: TRBJ1-1; d_call: .; clone_size: .; v_call: TRBV7-9; cdr3_aa: CASSPPIATEAFF; cdr3_nt: TGTGCCAGCAGCCCCCCAATAGCCACTGAAGCTTTCTTT
j_call: TRBJ1-6; d_call: .; clone_size: few; v_call: TRBV2; cdr3_aa: CASNGLRTSYSPLHF; cdr3_nt: TGTGCCAGCAACGGCTTGAGGACTAGCTATTCACCCCTCCACTTT
j_call: TRBJ2-1; d_call: TRBD1; clone_size: .; v_call: TRBV15; cdr3_aa: CATSRTLGQTYNEQFF; cdr3_nt: TGTGCCACCAGCAGAACCCTGGGACAGACCTACAATGAGCAGTTCTTC
j_call: TRBJ2-1; d_call: TRBD1; clone_size: .; v_call: TRBV30; cdr3_aa: CAWSVTDRGNEQFF; cdr3_nt: TGTGCCTGGAGCGTCACCGACAGGGGCAATGAGCAGTTCTTC
j_call: TRBJ2-1; d_call: TRBD2; clone_size: few; v_call: TRBV9; cdr3_aa: CASSGGTSGRNEQFF; cdr3_nt: TGTGCCAGCAGCGGAGGGACTAGCGGGAGGAATGAGCAGTTCTTC
j_call: TRBJ1-2; d_call: TRBD1; clone_size: .; v_call: TRBV4-1; cdr3_aa: CASSHLQGPGYGYTF; cdr3_nt: TGCGCCAGCAGCCACTTACAGGGGCCTGGGTATGGCTACACCTTC
j_call: TRBJ2-3; d_call: .; clone_size: .; v_call: TRBV19; cdr3_aa: CASSRGPLPGTQYF; cdr3_nt: TGTGCCAGTAGTAGGGGCCCGCTTCCAGGTACGCAGTATTTT
j_call: TRBJ2-7; d_call: TRBD1; clone_size: few; v_call: TRBV5-1; cdr3_aa: CASSLGTGNYEQYF; cdr3_nt: TGCGCCAGCAGCTTGGGGACAGGGAACTACGAGCAGTACTTC
j_call: TRBJ2-3; d_call: TRBD2; clone_size: .; v_call: TRBV7-2; cdr3_aa: CASSLSGRASTDTQYF; cdr3_nt: TGTGCCAGCAGCTTGAGCGGGAGGGCTAGCACAGATACGCAGTATTTT
j_call: TRBJ1-1; d_call: TRBD1; clone_size: .; v_call: TRBV14; cdr3_aa: CASSRMGQWGENTEAFF; cdr3_nt: TGTGCCAGCAGCCGAATGGGACAGTGGGGAGAGAACACTGAAGCTTTCTTT
j_call: TRBJ2-1; d_call: .; clone_size: .; v_call: TRBV6-1; cdr3_aa: CASSERVSSYNEQFF; cdr3_nt: TGTGCCAGCAGTGAACGGGTAAGCTCCTACAATGAGCAGTTCTTC
j_call: TRBJ2-3; d_call: .; clone_size: .; v_call: TRBV5-1; cdr3_aa: CASSFGVRRGATPTDTQYF; cdr3_nt: TGCGCCAGCAGCTTTGGGGTGCGGCGGGGAGCTACCCCCACAGATACGCAGTATTTT
j_call: TRBJ1-2; d_call: .; clone_size: few; v_call: TRBV7-9; cdr3_aa: CASSSEFRGFLSGYTF; cdr3_nt: TGTGCCAGCAGCTCAGAATTCAGGGGATTCCTCTCTGGCTACACCTTC
j_call: TRBJ2-3; d_call: .; clone_size: .; v_call: TRBV18; cdr3_aa: CASSPLIGQNPDTQYF; cdr3_nt: TGTGCCAGCTCACCCCTAATAGGACAGAACCCAGATACGCAGTATTTT
j_call: TRBJ2-2; d_call: .; clone_size: few; v_call: TRBV7-6; cdr3_aa: CASSSSGTNTGELFF; cdr3_nt: TGTGCCAGCAGCTCATCGGGGACGAACACCGGGGAGCTGTTTTTT
j_call: TRBJ2-5; d_call: TRBD2; clone_size: few; v_call: TRBV30; cdr3_aa: CAWSSGTSVGETQYF; cdr3_nt: TGTGCCTGGAGTTCCGGGACTAGTGTAGGAGAGACCCAGTACTTC
j_call: TRBJ2-5; d_call: .; clone_size: few; v_call: TRBV11-2; cdr3_aa: CASSPDLSETQYF; cdr3_nt: TGTGCCAGCAGCCCGGACTTGTCAGAGACCCAGTACTTC
j_call: TRBJ1-5; d_call: TRBD1; clone_size: .; v_call: TRBV6-6; cdr3_aa: CASSPDRERSPQHF; cdr3_nt: TGTGCCAGCAGCCCTGACAGGGAGAGGTCACCCCAGCATTTT
j_call: TRBJ2-3; d_call: .; clone_size: few; v_call: TRBV4-1; cdr3_aa: CASSQDSPSVSTDTQYF; cdr3_nt: TGCGCCAGCAGCCAAGACAGCCCTAGCGTCAGCACAGATACGCAGTATTTT
j_call: TRBJ2-5; d_call: TRBD2; clone_size: .; v_call: TRBV7-2; cdr3_aa: CASSLEAGGETQYF; cdr3_nt: TGTGCCAGCAGCTTAGAAGCGGGGGGGGAAACCCAGTACTTC
j_call: TRBJ2-7; d_call: .; clone_size: .; v_call: TRBV7-9; cdr3_aa: CASSSPSSYEQYF; cdr3_nt: TGTGCCAGCAGCTCCCCTAGCTCCTACGAGCAGTACTTC
j_call: TRBJ1-1; d_call: .; clone_size: few; v_call: TRBV30; cdr3_aa: CAWSLKTGKAFF; cdr3_nt: TGTGCCTGGAGTCTAAAAACAGGGAAAGCTTTCTTT
j_call: TRBJ2-7; d_call: .; clone_size: few; v_call: TRBV5-1; cdr3_aa: CASSPRRGPDEQYF; cdr3_nt: TGCGCCAGCAGCCCACGGAGGGGACCGGACGAGCAGTACTTC
j_call: TRBJ2-3; d_call: TRBD1; clone_size: .; v_call: TRBV18; cdr3_aa: CASSPSGRDRFNF; cdr3_nt: TGTGCCAGCTCACCAAGTGGACGGGACAGGTTCAACTTT
j_call: TRBJ2-1; d_call: .; clone_size: few; v_call: TRBV5-1; cdr3_aa: CASSLGALAGPNNEQFF; cdr3_nt: TGCGCCAGCAGCTTGGGGGCTCTCGCGGGACCTAACAATGAGCAGTTCTTC
j_call: TRBJ1-5; d_call: .; clone_size: .; v_call: TRBV28; cdr3_aa: CASSPVRGSGNQPQHF; cdr3_nt: TGTGCCAGCAGTCCGGTCAGGGGTTCGGGCAATCAGCCCCAGCATTTT
j_call: TRBJ2-7; d_call: TRBD1; clone_size: few; v_call: TRBV5-1; cdr3_aa: CASSGDRRSYEQYF; cdr3_nt: TGCGCCAGCAGCGGGGACAGGCGGTCCTACGAGCAGTACTTC
j_call: TRBJ1-6; d_call: .; clone_size: .; v_call: TRBV6-1; cdr3_aa: CASSQDRGFNSPLHF; cdr3_nt: TGTGCCAGCAGTCAAGATCGGGGATTTAATTCACCCCTCCACTTT
j_call: TRBJ2-3; d_call: TRBD2; clone_size: .; v_call: TRBV27; cdr3_aa: CASSLRFRLADADTQYF; cdr3_nt: TGTGCCAGCAGTTTAAGGTTCCGGCTAGCGGATGCAGATACGCAGTATTTT
j_call: TRBJ2-3; d_call: .; clone_size: .; v_call: TRBV11-2; cdr3_aa: CASSPTASSDTQYF; cdr3_nt: TGTGCCAGCAGCCCCACGGCTAGTTCAGATACGCAGTATTTT
j_call: TRBJ2-5; d_call: TRBD1; clone_size: few; v_call: TRBV5-1; cdr3_aa: CASSLDGWRQGSETQYF; cdr3_nt: TGCGCCAGCAGCTTGGATGGGTGGAGACAGGGGTCAGAGACCCAGTACTTC
j_call: TRBJ2-2; d_call: .; clone_size: few; v_call: TRBV11-3; cdr3_aa: CASSYGAGELFF; cdr3_nt: TGTGCCAGCAGCTACGGGGCCGGGGAGCTGTTTTTT
j_call: TRBJ1-1; d_call: .; clone_size: .; v_call: TRBV25-1; cdr3_aa: CASSAEGLAFF; cdr3_nt: TGTGCCAGCAGCGCTGAGGGCCTGGCTTTCTTT
j_call: TRBJ2-1; d_call: TRBD2; clone_size: few; v_call: TRBV5-1; cdr3_aa: CASSKLAGGSSYNEQFF; cdr3_nt: TGCGCCAGCAGCAAACTAGCGGGGGGTTCCTCCTACAATGAGCAGTTCTTC
j_call: TRBJ2-3; d_call: .; clone_size: .; v_call: TRBV5-1; cdr3_aa: CASRRGADTDTQYF; cdr3_nt: TGCGCCAGCAGACGGGGGGCCGACACAGATACGCAGTATTTT
j_call: TRBJ2-2; d_call: TRBD1; clone_size: few; v_call: TRBV7-2; cdr3_aa: CASSLQGGVTRRELFF; cdr3_nt: TGTGCCAGCAGCTTACAAGGGGGCGTAACCCGTAGGGAGCTGTTTTTT
j_call: TRBJ2-2; d_call: TRBD1; clone_size: .; v_call: TRBV2; cdr3_aa: CASSEDRGYTGELFF; cdr3_nt: TGTGCCAGCAGTGAAGACAGGGGTTATACCGGGGAGCTGTTTTTT
j_call: TRBJ2-7; d_call: .; clone_size: .; v_call: TRBV5-1; cdr3_aa: CASSFPEDSSYEQYF; cdr3_nt: TGCGCCAGCAGCTTTCCCGAGGACAGCTCCTACGAGCAGTACTTC
j_call: TRBJ2-1; d_call: TRBD2; clone_size: few; v_call: TRBV9; cdr3_aa: CASSARTSGIHEQFF; cdr3_nt: TGTGCCAGCAGCGCCCGGACTAGCGGTATCCATGAGCAGTTCTTC
j_call: TRBJ1-6; d_call: TRBD1; clone_size: few; v_call: TRBV6-4; cdr3_aa: CASRPTGTGSSPLHF; cdr3_nt: TGTGCCAGCAGACCAACCGGGACAGGGTCCTCACCCCTCCACTTT
j_call: TRBJ2-5; d_call: .; clone_size: .; v_call: TRBV6-6; cdr3_aa: CASSLQDTQYF; cdr3_nt: TGTGCCAGCAGTTTACAGGACACCCAGTACTTC
j_call: TRBJ1-1; d_call: .; clone_size: .; v_call: TRBV6-6; cdr3_aa: CASSYAIGVGAFF; cdr3_nt: TGTGCCAGCAGTTACGCGATAGGGGTGGGGGCTTTCTTT
j_call: TRBJ2-5; d_call: TRBD1; clone_size: .; v_call: TRBV18; cdr3_aa: CASSPGTGVETQYF; cdr3_nt: TGTGCCAGCTCACCCGGGACAGGGGTGGAGACCCAGTACTTC
j_call: TRBJ2-1; d_call: TRBD2; clone_size: few; v_call: TRBV7-2; cdr3_aa: CASSTGTSGRFNEQFF; cdr3_nt: TGTGCCAGCAGCACCGGGACTAGCGGGAGGTTCAATGAGCAGTTCTTC
j_call: TRBJ2-2; d_call: TRBD2; clone_size: few; v_call: TRBV30; cdr3_aa: CAWSVASGRATGELFF; cdr3_nt: TGTGCCTGGAGTGTAGCTAGCGGGAGGGCCACCGGGGAGCTGTTTTTT
j_call: TRBJ1-2; d_call: .; clone_size: few; v_call: TRBV5-4; cdr3_aa: CASSLALTNYGYTF; cdr3_nt: TGTGCCAGCAGCTTGGCCCTGACAAACTATGGCTACACCTTC
j_call: TRBJ2-1; d_call: .; clone_size: few; v_call: TRBV10-2; cdr3_aa: CASSGRGSSYNEQFF; cdr3_nt: TGCGCCAGCAGTGGCCGGGGGAGCTCCTACAATGAGCAGTTCTTC
j_call: TRBJ1-5; d_call: TRBD1; clone_size: .; v_call: TRBV30; cdr3_aa: CAWSSLSGTGGNQPQHF; cdr3_nt: TGTGCCTGGAGTTCTCTTTCAGGGACAGGGGGGAATCAGCCCCAGCATTTT
j_call: TRBJ2-1; d_call: TRBD1; clone_size: many; v_call: TRBV15; cdr3_aa: CATSRGGGQRWQFF; cdr3_nt: TGTGCCACCAGCAGAGGAGGGGGACAGCGATGGCAGTTCTTC